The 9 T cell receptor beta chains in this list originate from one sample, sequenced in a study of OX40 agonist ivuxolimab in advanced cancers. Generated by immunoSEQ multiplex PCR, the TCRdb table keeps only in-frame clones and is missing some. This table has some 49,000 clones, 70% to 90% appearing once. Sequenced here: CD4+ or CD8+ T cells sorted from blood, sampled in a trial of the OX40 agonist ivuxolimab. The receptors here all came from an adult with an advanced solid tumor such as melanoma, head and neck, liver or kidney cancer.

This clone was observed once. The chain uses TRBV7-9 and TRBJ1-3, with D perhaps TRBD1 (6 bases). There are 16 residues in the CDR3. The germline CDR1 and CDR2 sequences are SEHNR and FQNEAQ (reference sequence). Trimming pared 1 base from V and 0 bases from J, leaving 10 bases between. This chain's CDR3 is CASSLGQGFSGNTIYF. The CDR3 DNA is TGTGCCAGCAGCTTAGGGCAGGGGTTCTCTGGAAACACCATATATTTT.

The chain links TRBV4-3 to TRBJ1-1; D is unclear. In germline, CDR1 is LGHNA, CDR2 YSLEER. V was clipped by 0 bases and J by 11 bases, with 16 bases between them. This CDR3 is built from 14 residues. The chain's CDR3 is CASSQERDGRWAFF. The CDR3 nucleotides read TGCGCCAGCAGCCAAGAAAGAGACGGGAGATGGGCTTTCTTT.

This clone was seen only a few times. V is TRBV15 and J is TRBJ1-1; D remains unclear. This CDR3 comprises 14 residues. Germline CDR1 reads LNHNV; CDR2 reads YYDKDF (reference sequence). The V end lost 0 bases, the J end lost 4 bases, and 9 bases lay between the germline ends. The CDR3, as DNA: TGTGCCACCAGCAGAGATCGGGATTTCACTGAAGCTTTCTTT. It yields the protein CATSRDRDFTEAFF. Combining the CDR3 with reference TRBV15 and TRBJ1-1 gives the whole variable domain DAMVIQNPRYQVTQFGKPVTLSCSQTLNHNVMYWYQQKSSQAPKLLFHYYDKDFNNEADTPDNFQSRRPNTSFCFLDIRSPGLGDTAMYLCATSRDRDFTEAFFGQGTRLTVV.

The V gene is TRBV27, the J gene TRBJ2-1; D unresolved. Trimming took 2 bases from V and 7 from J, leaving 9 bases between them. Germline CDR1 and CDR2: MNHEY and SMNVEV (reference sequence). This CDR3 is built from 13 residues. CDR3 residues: CASSLRGRNEQFF. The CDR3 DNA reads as TGTGCCAGCAGTTTAAGAGGAAGAAATGAGCAGTTCTTC.

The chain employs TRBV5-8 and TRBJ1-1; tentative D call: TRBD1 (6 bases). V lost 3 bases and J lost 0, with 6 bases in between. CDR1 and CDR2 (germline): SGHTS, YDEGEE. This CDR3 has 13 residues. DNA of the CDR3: TGTGCCAGCAGCTGGACAGTGAACACTGAAGCTTTCTTT. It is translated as CASSWTVNTEAFF.

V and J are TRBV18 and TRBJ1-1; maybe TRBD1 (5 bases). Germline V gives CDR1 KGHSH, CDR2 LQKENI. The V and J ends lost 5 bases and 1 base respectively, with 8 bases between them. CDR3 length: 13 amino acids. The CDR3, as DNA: TGTGCCAGCTCATCCGACAGGAACACTGAAGCTTTCTTT. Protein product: CASSSDRNTEAFF.

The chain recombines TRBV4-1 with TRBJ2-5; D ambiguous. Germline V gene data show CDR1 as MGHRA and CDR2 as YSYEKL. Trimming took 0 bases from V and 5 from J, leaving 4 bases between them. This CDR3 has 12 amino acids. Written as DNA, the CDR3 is TGCGCCAGCAGCCAAGATACCGAGACCCAGTACTTC. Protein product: CASSQDTETQYF.

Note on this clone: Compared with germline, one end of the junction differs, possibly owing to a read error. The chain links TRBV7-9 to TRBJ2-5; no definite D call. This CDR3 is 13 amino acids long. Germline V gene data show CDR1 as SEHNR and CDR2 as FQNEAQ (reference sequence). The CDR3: CASSLDSQGTQYF. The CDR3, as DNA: TGTGCCAGCAGCTTAGACAGCCAAGGGACCCAGTACTTC.

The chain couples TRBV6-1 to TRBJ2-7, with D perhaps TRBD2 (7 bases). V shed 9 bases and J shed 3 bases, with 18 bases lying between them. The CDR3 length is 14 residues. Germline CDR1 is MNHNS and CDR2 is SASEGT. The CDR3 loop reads CASRFGGQGYEQYF. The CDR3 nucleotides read TGTGCCAGTCGGTTCGGGGGGCAAGGCTACGAGCAGTACTTC.